One T cell receptor (beta chain) is described in this entry. The data were obtained in a study of OX40 agonist ivuxolimab in advanced cancers. The CDR3 loop spans 14 amino acids. Trimming shortened V by 0 bases and J by 6 bases, and 10 bases separated the two germline ends. Germline CDR1 reads MNHEY; CDR2 reads SMNVEV (reference sequence). The protocol was immunoSEQ multiplex PCR, while the TCRdb copy is restricted to in-frame clones and leaves out a portion. The table lists tens of thousands of clones, approximately 92% of them singletons. The V and J genes are TRBV27 and TRBJ2-3; tentatively, D is TRBD1 or TRBD2 (6 bases each). The clonotype comes from an adult with an advanced solid tumor such as melanoma, head and neck, liver or kidney cancer. The source was CD4+ or CD8+ T cells sorted from blood, collected in a trial of the OX40 agonist ivuxolimab. The CDR3 loop is CASSLSGGVDTQYF. CDR3 nucleotides: TGTGCCAGCAGTTTATCGGGGGGCGTGGATACGCAGTATTTT.